This T cell receptor beta chain originates from a study of regulatory T cells in long-lasting Graves disease. Overall study findings and caveats: Persistent Graves' disease cases displayed lower TCR diversity than newly diagnosed ones.

CDR3 length: 14 residues. Germline V CDR1 and CDR2: DFQATT, SNEGSKA (reference sequence). TCR beta libraries were built with iRepertoire HTBI primers and Arm-PCR of CDR3 regions. TCRdb re-derived calls from the multiplex PCR reads in MiXCR, one entry per CDR3 protein. The profile covers about 290,000 distinct CDR3 sequences, with under 25% appearing a single time and more than 55% taken by the ten largest. This clonotype was counted a few times. Antigen unknown. Time point indicated: persistent/refractory GD, antithyroid drugs over 5 years with positive TRAb. Isolated PBMC RNA provided the starting material for the TCR library.

The material sequenced was peripheral blood mononuclear cells (PBMCs), taken when the disease was refractory, from a patient treated with antithyroid drugs. V is TRBV20-1 and J is TRBJ1-2, with 7 positions matching TRBD1. This receptor was identified in a female donor with Graves disease. This CDR3 is CNEGALDSNYGYTF. CDR3 coding DNA: TGCAATGAGGGGGCGCTGGACTCGAACTATGGCTACACCTTC.